The entry below gives a single T cell receptor (beta chain) sequence along with its context. Its antigen is not known. Other nucleotide sequences from this sample produce the same CDR3. The donors, healthy adults who were HIV-negative, had experienced no recent acute infections or vaccinations. This sample is part of a study of shared clonotypes between healthy human individuals. Study-wide results and caveats: Collection of samples was limited to blood; tissue repertoires likely differ.

Here immunoSEQ multiplex PCR was the method, and the copy in TCRdb shows in-frame clones only, minus some. The sample has 980,000 or so clones; less than 85% are singletons. CDR1 and CDR2 (germline): SGHTA, FQGTGA. V was cut by 2 bases and J by 1 base, with 8 bases left in between. The CDR3 contains 15 residues. V usage is TRBV7-3 and J usage is TRBJ2-2; possibly TRBD1 for D (6 bases). This clonotype originated in a man aged 18-30 years in good health. The sequencing sample was made of memory CD4+ T cells sorted from blood. The subset was: CD45RA-negative fraction. CDR3 amino acids: CASSLSTGNTGELFF. The DNA of the CDR3 is TGTGCCAGCAGCTTATCGACAGGGAACACCGGGGAGCTGTTTTTT.